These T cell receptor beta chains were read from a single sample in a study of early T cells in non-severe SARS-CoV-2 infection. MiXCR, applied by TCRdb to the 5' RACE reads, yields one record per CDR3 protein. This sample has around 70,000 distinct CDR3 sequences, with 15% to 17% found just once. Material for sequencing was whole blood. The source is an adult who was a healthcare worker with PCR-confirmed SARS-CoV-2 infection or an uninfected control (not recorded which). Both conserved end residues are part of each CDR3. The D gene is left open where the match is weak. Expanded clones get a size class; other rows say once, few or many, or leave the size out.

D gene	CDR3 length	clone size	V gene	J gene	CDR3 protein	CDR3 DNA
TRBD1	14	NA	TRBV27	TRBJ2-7	CASSPRDRGYEQYF	TGTGCCAGCAGTCCCCGGGACAGAGGGTACGAGCAGTACTTC
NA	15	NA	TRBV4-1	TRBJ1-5	CASSARRGSGTPQHF	TGCGCCAGCAGCGCACGGAGGGGTAGCGGGACGCCCCAGCATTTT
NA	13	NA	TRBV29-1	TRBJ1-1	CSVDGEVNTEAFF	TGCAGCGTTGATGGGGAAGTGAACACTGAAGCTTTCTTT
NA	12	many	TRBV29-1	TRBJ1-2	CSVDSSLYGYTF	TGCAGCGTTGATTCCAGCTTATATGGCTACACCTTC
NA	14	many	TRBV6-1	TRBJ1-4	CASRGHSTNEKLFF	TGTGCCAGCAGAGGACATTCAACTAATGAAAAACTGTTTTTT
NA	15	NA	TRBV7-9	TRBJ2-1	CASSLLLGPQNEQFF	TGTGCCAGCAGCTTATTATTGGGGCCTCAGAATGAGCAGTTCTTC
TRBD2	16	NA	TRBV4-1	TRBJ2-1	CASSQTPGLAKNEQFF	TGCGCCAGCAGCCAAACACCGGGACTAGCCAAGAATGAGCAGTTCTTC
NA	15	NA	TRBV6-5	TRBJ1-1	CASSYASTGRPEAFF	TGTGCCAGCAGTTACGCCTCAACAGGGCGGCCCGAAGCTTTCTTT
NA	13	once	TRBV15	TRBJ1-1	CATSRESSAEAFF	TGTGCCACCAGCAGGGAGTCAAGCGCTGAAGCTTTCTTT
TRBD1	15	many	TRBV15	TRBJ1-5	CATSRPDRETQPQHF	TGTGCCACCAGCAGACCCGACAGGGAAACTCAGCCCCAGCATTTT
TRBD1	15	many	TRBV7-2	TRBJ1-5	CASSLVQGGNQPQHF	TGTGCCAGCAGCTTAGTGCAGGGGGGCAATCAGCCCCAGCATTTT
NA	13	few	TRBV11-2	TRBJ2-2	CASSPRGTGELFF	TGTGCCAGCAGCCCCCGGGGAACCGGGGAGCTGTTTTTT
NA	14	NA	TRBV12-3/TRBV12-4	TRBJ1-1	CASSFSGRGTEAFF	TGTGCCAGCAGTTTTTCAGGGCGGGGCACTGAAGCTTTCTTT
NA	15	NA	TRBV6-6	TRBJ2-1	CASSYATLSYNEQFF	TGTGCCAGCAGTTACGCCACCCTCTCCTACAATGAGCAGTTCTTC
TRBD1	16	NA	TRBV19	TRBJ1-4	CASRDDRGRTNEKLFF	TGTGCCAGTAGAGATGACAGGGGGAGGACTAATGAAAAACTGTTTTTT
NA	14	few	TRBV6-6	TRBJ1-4	CASSYGGTNEKLFF	TGTGCCAGCAGTTACGGCGGAACTAATGAAAAACTGTTTTTT